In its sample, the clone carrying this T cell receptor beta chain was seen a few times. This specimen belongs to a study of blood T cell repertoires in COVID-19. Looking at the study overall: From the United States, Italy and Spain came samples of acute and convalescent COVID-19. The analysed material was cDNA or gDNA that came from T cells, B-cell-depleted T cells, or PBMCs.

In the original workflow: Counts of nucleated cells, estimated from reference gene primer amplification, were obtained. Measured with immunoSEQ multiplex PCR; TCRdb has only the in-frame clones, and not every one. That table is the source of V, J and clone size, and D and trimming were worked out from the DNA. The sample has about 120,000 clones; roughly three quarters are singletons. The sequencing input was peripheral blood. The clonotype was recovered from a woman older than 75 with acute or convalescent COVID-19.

This CDR3 is CASSQVRDRPSSTDTQYF. CDR3 sequence (DNA): TGCGCCAGCAGCCAAGTTCGGGACAGACCGTCTAGCACAGATACGCAGTATTTT. The V call is TRBV4-1, the J call TRBJ2-3; 7 nucleotides line up with TRBD1. V lost 1 base to trimming and J lost 0 bases; unmatched junction nucleotides: 10. This CDR3 comprises 18 residues. Germline V gives CDR1 MGHRA, CDR2 YSYEKL.